Sequencing of this T cell receptor beta chain was carried out in a study of T cells in Graves' hyperthyroidism and ophthalmopathy. TCR beta CDR3 sequences were amplified from RNA transcripts. The HTBI primer set drove a first-round RT-PCR of the TCR CDR3. TCRdb reanalysed the multiplex PCR reads using MiXCR and keeps one entry per CDR3 protein. The repertoire holds some 770,000 distinct CDR3 sequences, with over 15% as singletons. This CDR3 region has 15 residues. V lost 6 bases to trimming and J lost 3 bases, with 15 bases between them. Germline lookup yields CDR1 KGHSH and CDR2 LQKENI. This clonotype has at least ten counts.

The chain joins TRBV18 to TRBJ1-5; D call uncertain. The clonotype was recovered from a man younger than 35 with Graves' hyperthyroidism. The material sequenced was blood. DNA of the CDR3: TGTGCCAGCTCGCCTAACCGGGGAAACAATCAGCCCCAGCATTTT. It is translated as CASSPNRGNNQPQHF.